These T cell receptor beta chains were read from a single sample in a study of tissue T cells after allogeneic stem cell transplantation. This table comes from immunoSEQ multiplex PCR, and its TCRdb copy is limited to in-frame clones, with some not included. The table shows around 40,000 clones, with roughly 92% occurring only once. Specimen: blood, collected before transplantation. The receptors derive from a woman between 35 and 70 years old who later had graft-versus-host disease after an allogeneic stem cell transplant. Both conserved end residues are part of each CDR3. D genes are given only for firm matches. Clone size is not always given. Where it is, it says once, few, many or a class for expanded clones.

.	TRBV27	few	TRBJ1-6	TGTGCCAGCAGTCACAACACAGGGCATAATTCACCCCTCCACTTT	CASSHNTGHNSPLHF
.	TRBV7-3	.	TRBJ2-1	TGTGCCAGCAGCTCCCTCTTATCCTTAGAGCAGTTCTTC	CASSSLLSLEQFF
.	TRBV30	.	TRBJ1-5	TGTGCCTGGAGTGTACAGGTAGTGAAGGGTCAGCCCCAGCATTTT	CAWSVQVVKGQPQHF
.	TRBV25-1	few	TRBJ1-5	TGTGCCAGCAGTGAGGGGCAGGTGGGCAATCAGCCCCAGCATTTT	CASSEGQVGNQPQHF
TRBD1	TRBV29-1	few	TRBJ1-5	TGCAGCGTGAAAGGACAGGGAGATAATCAGCCCCAGCATTTT	CSVKGQGDNQPQHF
.	TRBV24-1	.	TRBJ2-1	TGTGCCACCAGCAGGGAGGCCTACAATGAGCAGTTCTTC	CATSREAYNEQFF
.	TRBV7-9	once	TRBJ1-1	TGTGCCAGCAGCTTAAATGGTCCCAGTGAAGCTTTCTTT	CASSLNGPSEAFF
.	TRBV3-1/TRBV3-2	.	TRBJ2-5	TGTGCCAGCAGCCAAGCGGCCGGCCAAGAGACCCAGTACTTC	CASSQAAGQETQYF
.	TRBV10-3	.	TRBJ2-3	TGTGCCATCAGGCCCCGAGAAACCACAGATACGCAGTATTTT	CAIRPRETTDTQYF
.	TRBV5-4	.	TRBJ1-3	TGTGCCAGCAGCTTGGCGCAGGGTGGGGACACCATATATTTT	CASSLAQGGDTIYF
TRBD2	TRBV19	.	TRBJ2-1	TGTGCCAGTAGTATAGTTTGGACTAGCGTTAATGAGCAGTTCTTC	CASSIVWTSVNEQFF
TRBD1	TRBV2	.	TRBJ2-7	TGTGCCAGTAACTTACAGGGGGGCGGCGAGCAGTACTTC	CASNLQGGGEQYF